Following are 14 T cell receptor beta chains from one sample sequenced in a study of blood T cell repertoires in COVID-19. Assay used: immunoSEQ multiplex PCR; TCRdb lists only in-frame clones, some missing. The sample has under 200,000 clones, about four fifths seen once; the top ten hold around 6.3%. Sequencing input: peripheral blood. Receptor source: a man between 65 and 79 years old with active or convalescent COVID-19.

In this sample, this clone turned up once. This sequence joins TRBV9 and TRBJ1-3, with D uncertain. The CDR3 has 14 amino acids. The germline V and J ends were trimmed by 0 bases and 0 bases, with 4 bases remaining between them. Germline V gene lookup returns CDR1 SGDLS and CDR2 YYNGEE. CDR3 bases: TGTGCCAGCAGCGTAGCTGTCTCTGGAAACACCATATATTTT. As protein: CASSVAVSGNTIYF.

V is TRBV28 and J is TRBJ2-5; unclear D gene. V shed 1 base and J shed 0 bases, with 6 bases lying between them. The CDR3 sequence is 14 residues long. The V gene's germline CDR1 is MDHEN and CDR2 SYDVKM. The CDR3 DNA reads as TGTGCCAGCAGTTTATCCTTGTACCAAGAGACCCAGTACTTC. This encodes CASSLSLYQETQYF.

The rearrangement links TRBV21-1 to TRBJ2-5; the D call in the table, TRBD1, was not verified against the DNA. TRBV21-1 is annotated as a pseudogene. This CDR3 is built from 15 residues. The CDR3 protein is CASSKVQGVVETQYF. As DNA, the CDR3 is TGTGCCAGCAGCAAAGTGCAGGGGGTAGTGGAGACCCAGTACTTC.

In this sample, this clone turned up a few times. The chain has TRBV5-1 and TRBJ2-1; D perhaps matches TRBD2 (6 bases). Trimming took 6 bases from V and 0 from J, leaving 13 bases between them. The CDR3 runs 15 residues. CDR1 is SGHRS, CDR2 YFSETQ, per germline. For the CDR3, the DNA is TGCGCCAGCACCCGCGGGGACCCCTCCTACAATGAGCAGTTCTTC. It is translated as CASTRGDPSYNEQFF.

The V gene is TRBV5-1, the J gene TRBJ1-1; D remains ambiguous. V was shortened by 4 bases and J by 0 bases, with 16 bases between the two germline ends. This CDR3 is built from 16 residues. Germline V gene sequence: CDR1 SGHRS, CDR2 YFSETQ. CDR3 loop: CASSPALGQMNTEAFF. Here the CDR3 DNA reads TGCGCCAGCAGCCCGGCTCTAGGCCAGATGAACACTGAAGCTTTCTTT.

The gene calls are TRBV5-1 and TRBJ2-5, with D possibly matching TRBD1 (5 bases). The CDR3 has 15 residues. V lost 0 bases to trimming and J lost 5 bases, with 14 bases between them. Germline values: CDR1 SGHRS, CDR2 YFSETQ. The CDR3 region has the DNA TGCGCCAGCAGCTTGGGGGCTGGGGCCGCGGAGACCCAGTACTTC. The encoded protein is CASSLGAGAAETQYF.

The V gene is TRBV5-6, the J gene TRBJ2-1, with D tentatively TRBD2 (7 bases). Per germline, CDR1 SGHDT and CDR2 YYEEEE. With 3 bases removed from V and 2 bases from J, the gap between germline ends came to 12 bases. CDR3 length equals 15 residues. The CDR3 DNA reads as TGTGCCAGCAGCTCGAGGGGGGGTACCTACAATGAGCAGTTCTTC. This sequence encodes CASSSRGGTYNEQFF.

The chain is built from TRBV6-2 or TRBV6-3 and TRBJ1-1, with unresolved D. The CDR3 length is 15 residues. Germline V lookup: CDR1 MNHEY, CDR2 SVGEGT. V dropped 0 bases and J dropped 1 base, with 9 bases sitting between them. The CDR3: CASSYSSIWNTEAFF. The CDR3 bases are TGTGCCAGCAGTTACTCGAGTATTTGGAACACTGAAGCTTTCTTT.

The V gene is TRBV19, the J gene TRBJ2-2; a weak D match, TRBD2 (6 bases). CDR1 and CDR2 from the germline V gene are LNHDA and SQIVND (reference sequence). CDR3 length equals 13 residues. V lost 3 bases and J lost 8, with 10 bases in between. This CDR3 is CASSIDGGGELFF. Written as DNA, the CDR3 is TGTGCCAGTAGTATTGACGGGGGTGGGGAGCTGTTTTTT. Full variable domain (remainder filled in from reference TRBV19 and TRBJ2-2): DGGITQSPKYLFRKEGQNVTLSCEQNLNHDAMYWYRQDPGQGLRLIYYSQIVNDFQKGDIAEGYSVSREKKESFPLTVTSAQKNPTAFYLCASSIDGGGELFFGEGSRLTVL.

The CDR3 region has the DNA TGTGCCTGGAGTGTACAACTAGCGGGTAGGACCCAGTACTTC. Translation: CAWSVQLAGRTQYF. The rearrangement uses TRBV30 and TRBJ2-5; 9 bases are shared with TRBD2. The CDR3 is 14 residues long. The germline V gene has CDR1 GTSNPN and CDR2 SVGIG (reference sequence). J lost 7 bases, V lost 0 bases, and 6 bases had no gene match.

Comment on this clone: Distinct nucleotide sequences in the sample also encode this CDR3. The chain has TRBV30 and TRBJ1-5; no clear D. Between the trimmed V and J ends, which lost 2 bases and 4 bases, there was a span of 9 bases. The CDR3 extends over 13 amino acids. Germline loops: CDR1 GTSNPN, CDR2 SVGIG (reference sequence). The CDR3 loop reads CAWSLADNQPQHF. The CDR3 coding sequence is TGTGCCTGGAGTCTCGCGGATAATCAGCCCCAGCATTTT.

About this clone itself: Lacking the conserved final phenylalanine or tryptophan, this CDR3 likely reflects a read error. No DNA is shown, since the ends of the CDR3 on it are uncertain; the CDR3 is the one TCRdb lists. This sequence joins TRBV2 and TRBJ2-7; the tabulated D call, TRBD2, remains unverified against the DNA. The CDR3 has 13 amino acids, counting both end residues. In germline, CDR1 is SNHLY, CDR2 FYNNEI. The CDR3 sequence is CASSEVLAGWDYL.

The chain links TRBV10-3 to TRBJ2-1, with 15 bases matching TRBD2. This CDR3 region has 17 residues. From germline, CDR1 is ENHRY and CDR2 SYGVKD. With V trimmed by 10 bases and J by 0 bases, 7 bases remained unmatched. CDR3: CATTGTSGGSSYNEQFF. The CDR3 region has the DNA TGTGCCACGACCGGGACTAGCGGGGGGAGCTCCTACAATGAGCAGTTCTTC.

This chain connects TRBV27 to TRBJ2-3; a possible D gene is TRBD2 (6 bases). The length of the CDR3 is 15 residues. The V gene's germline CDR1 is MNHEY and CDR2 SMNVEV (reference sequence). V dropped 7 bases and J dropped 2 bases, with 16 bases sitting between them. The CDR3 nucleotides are TGTGCCAGCACCTCGCCCGCGGGGACCACAGATACGCAGTATTTT. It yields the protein CASTSPAGTTDTQYF.